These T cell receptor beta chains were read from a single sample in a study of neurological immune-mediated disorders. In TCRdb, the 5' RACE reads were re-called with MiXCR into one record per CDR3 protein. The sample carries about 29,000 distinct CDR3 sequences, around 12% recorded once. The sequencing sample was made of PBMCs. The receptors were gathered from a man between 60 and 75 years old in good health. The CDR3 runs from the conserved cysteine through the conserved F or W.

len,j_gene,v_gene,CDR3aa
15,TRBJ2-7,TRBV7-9,CASSSGQDPPYEQYF
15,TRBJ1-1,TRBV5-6,CASRNRGEGNTEAFF
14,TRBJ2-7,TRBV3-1,CASSPGLDRTEQYF
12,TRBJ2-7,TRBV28,CASSYGPYEQYF
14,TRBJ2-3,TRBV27,CASSREATMDTQYF
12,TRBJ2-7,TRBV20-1,CSARDTSYEQYF
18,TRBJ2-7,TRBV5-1,CASSLTTYPGQGDYEQYF
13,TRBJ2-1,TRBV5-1,CASSYEALGEQFF
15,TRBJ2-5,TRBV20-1,CSGRTSGIRQETQYF
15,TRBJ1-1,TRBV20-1,CSARDWWGTESEAFF
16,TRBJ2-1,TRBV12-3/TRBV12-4,CASRGLAGGSYNEQFF
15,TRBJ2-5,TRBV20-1,CSARAGSGDWETQYF
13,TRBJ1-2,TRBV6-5,CASSYPGGYGYTF
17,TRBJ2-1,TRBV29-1,CSVEEVGGPSSYNEQFF
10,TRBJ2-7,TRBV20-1,CSALELKQYF
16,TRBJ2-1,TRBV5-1,CASSLVRSAIYNEQFF
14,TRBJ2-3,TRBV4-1,CASSQGLVTDTQYF
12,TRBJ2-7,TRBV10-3,CAISGDGYEQYF
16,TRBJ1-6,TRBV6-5,CASSPREGRYNSPLHF
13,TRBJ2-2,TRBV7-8,CASSSFIIEELFF
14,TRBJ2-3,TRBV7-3,CASRPGPHTDTQYF
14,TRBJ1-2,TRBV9,CASSSGQGAYGYTF
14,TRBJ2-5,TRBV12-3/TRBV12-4,CASSLLAGQETQYF
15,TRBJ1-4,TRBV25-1,CASSESGSRRGKLFF
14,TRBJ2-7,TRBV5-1,CASSLDGGSYEQYF
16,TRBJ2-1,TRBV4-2,CASSQVRGAGRDEQFF
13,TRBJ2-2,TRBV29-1,CSVSDRGAGELFF
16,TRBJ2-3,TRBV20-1,CSARDLASSSTDTQYF
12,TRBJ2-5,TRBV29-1,CSVWDVEETQYF
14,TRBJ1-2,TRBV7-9,CASSLITGYDGYTF
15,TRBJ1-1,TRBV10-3,CATTGGQGGNTEAFF
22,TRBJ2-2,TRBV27,CASSLSWPPLAGGTANTGELFF
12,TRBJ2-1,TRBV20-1,CSARGMTTRQFF
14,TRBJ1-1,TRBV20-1,CSATPPGHLTEAFF
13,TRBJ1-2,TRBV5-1,CASSLQGLYGYTF
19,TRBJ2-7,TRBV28,CASSLLSGRFSQTSYEQYF
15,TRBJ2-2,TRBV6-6,CASSYLGETTGELFF